Below are 23 T cell receptor beta chains sequenced from a single sample in a study of cytomegalovirus exposure and HLA in healthy donors. The PCR ran on 60 Vbeta and 13 Jbeta primers. TCRdb's copy holds only in-frame clones and misses some; the assay was immunoSEQ multiplex PCR. The sample records about 220,000 clones, around 80% being singletons. Source material: PBMCs. The receptors were gathered from a boy between 2 and 10 years old in good health and CMV-seronegative.

The CDR3 loop is CASTPANALNREAFF. For the CDR3, the DNA is TGTGCCAGCACCCCCGCGAATGCCTTGAACCGTGAAGCTTTCTTT. The chain couples TRBV28 to TRBJ1-1; D call uncertain. Per the germline V gene, CDR1 is MDHEN and CDR2 is SYDVKM. CDR3 length: 15 residues. Trimming shortened V by 7 bases and J by 7 bases, and 22 bases separated the two germline ends. The variable domain in full, completed from reference TRBV28 and TRBJ1-1, reads DVKVTQSSRYLVKRTGEKVFLECVQDMDHENMFWYRQDPGLGLRLIYFSYDVKMKEKGDIPEGYSVSREKKERFSLILESASTNQTSMYLCASTPANALNREAFFGQGTRLTVV.

The gene calls are TRBV2 and TRBJ1-2; the match to TRBD1 covers 10 bases. The V gene's germline CDR1 is SNHLY and CDR2 FYNNEI. CDR3 length equals 17 residues. V lost 8 bases to trimming and J lost 6 bases; unmatched junction nucleotides: 18. CDR3 nucleotides: TGTGCCAGCGGGGGGATTTTCCGGGACAGGGGCGCCCATGGCTACACCTTC. Its translation: CASGGIFRDRGAHGYTF.

The J gene is TRBJ1-2, the V gene TRBV6-1; TRBD1 is a possible D gene (6 bases). CDR3 length: 15 amino acids. V was pared by 2 bases and J by 4 bases, with 14 bases between. Germline CDR1 reads MNHNS; CDR2 reads SASEGT. In DNA form, the CDR3 reads TGTGCCAGCAGTGAAATTTCGGGGGGCGTCTATGGCTACACCTTC. Its translation is CASSEISGGVYGYTF.

This chain connects TRBV6-1 to TRBJ1-2; TRBD1 might be the D (6 bases). Trimming pared 2 bases from V and 0 bases from J, leaving 16 bases between. Looked up from germline, CDR1 is MNHNS and CDR2 is SASEGT. The CDR3 covers 17 residues. The CDR3, as DNA: TGTGCCAGCAGTGAAAGGAGGACAGCCAACCCTAACTATGGCTACACCTTC. Translation gives CASSERRTANPNYGYTF.

The chain combines TRBV7-8 with TRBJ1-2; maybe TRBD1 (6 bases). The CDR3 length is 14 residues. The germline V gene encodes CDR1 SGHVS and CDR2 FQNEAQ. The V gene lost 4 bases and the J gene lost 7 bases, with 16 bases spanning the gap. The CDR3 DNA is TGTGCCAGCAGCTCGAAAGGGGGAAGGGGTGGCTACACCTTC. It is translated as CASSSKGGRGGYTF.

Only one count was recorded for this clone. The chain joins TRBV19 to TRBJ2-2; TRBD1 agrees at 7 bases. V lost 7 bases and J lost 3; bases outside the gene matches: 5. Germline V gene data show CDR1 as LNHDA and CDR2 as SQIVND (reference sequence). CDR3 size: 14 residues. In nucleotides, the CDR3 is TGTGCCAGTACCCCGACAGGGTACACCGGGGAGCTGTTTTTT. Encoded protein: CASTPTGYTGELFF.

The CDR3 DNA reads TGTGCCAGTAGTCTCAGTGTCGATCAGCCCCAGCATTTT. Its translation: CASSLSVDQPQHF. This chain joins TRBV19 and TRBJ1-5; D remains unclear. V was shortened by 5 bases and J by 5 bases, with 10 bases between the two germline ends. CDR3 length: 13 residues. Germline-derived CDR1 and CDR2 are LNHDA and SQIVND (reference sequence).

The genes are TRBV2 and TRBJ1-5, with 9 bases matching TRBD1. The CDR3 has 14 amino acids. The V and J ends lost 6 bases and 6 bases, in that order; junction bases with no gene match: 6. Germline V gene data show CDR1 as SNHLY and CDR2 as FYNNEI. This chain's CDR3 is CASRGTGQGQPQHF. The DNA for the CDR3 is TGTGCCAGCAGGGGGACAGGGCAGGGTCAGCCCCAGCATTTT.

A few counts support this clone. The V gene is TRBV5-4, the J gene TRBJ1-1, with TRBD1 matching 7 bases. V shed 4 bases and J 3 bases; nucleotides not matched to a gene: 9. This CDR3 region has 15 residues. Per the germline V gene, CDR1 is SGHNT and CDR2 is YYREEE (reference sequence). CDR3 sequence (DNA): TGTGCCAGCAGCCTACTCCGGGACAGCCACACTGAAGCTTTCTTT. Residues: CASSLLRDSHTEAFF.

The V call is TRBV7-9, the J call TRBJ2-3, with a tentative D call TRBD2 (6 bases). CDR1 SEHNR and CDR2 FQNEAQ come from the germline V gene (reference sequence). The CDR3 has 14 amino acids. V lost 1 base and J 4 bases, leaving 9 bases between the germline ends. The CDR3 here is CASSLVRDADTQYF. CDR3 in DNA: TGTGCCAGCAGCTTAGTGCGGGACGCAGATACGCAGTATTTT.

The rearrangement joins TRBV27 to TRBJ1-1, with 8 bases that match TRBD1. Germline CDR1 is MNHEY and CDR2 is SMNVEV (reference sequence). The V gene end was trimmed by 3 bases and the J gene end by 1 base; junction bases not matched to a gene: 4. This CDR3 is built from 15 residues. The DNA for the CDR3 is TGTGCCAGCAGTTTTCAGGGGGCCGGGAACACTGAAGCTTTCTTT. Amino acids: CASSFQGAGNTEAFF.

In its sample, this clone was seen once. The chain carries TRBV13 and TRBJ1-2, with TRBD1 matching over 7 bases. The CDR3 consists of 13 residues. The V gene's germline CDR1 is PRHDT and CDR2 FYEKMQ (reference sequence). Germline trimming cut 6 bases from V and 5 bases from J; bases unmatched to any gene: 6. The CDR3 here is CASRRGTAYGYTF. The CDR3 DNA sequence: TGTGCCAGCAGGCGAGGGACAGCGTATGGCTACACCTTC.

This clone was found a few times. This chain uses TRBV6-1 with TRBJ2-3; D not certain. V gave up 0 bases and J gave up 8 bases, with 9 bases separating them. Looked up from germline, CDR1 is MNHNS and CDR2 is SASEGT. CDR3 size: 13 residues. The CDR3 nucleotides are TGTGCCAGCAGTGAAGCGTTACCGGGTACGCAGTATTTT. This codes for CASSEALPGTQYF.

This clone was picked up one time. The chain has TRBV11-3 and TRBJ2-3, with 9 nucleotides matching TRBD2. The CDR3 extends over 17 amino acids. Germline loops: CDR1 SGHNT, CDR2 YENEEA. V trimming: 5 bases; J trimming: 4 bases; junction bases outside the gene matches: 13. The CDR3 reads CASSPSEGGGAADTQYF. In nucleotides, the CDR3 is TGTGCCAGCAGCCCGAGCGAGGGCGGGGGGGCGGCAGATACGCAGTATTTT.

The chain joins TRBV18 to TRBJ2-7, with D perhaps matching TRBD2 (7 bases). CDR1 and CDR2 (germline): KGHSH, LQKENI. Trimming removed 3 bases at V and 6 bases at J, with 12 bases between. The CDR3 loop spans 13 amino acids. The CDR3 here is CASSPGGQGEQYF. CDR3 bases: TGTGCCAGCTCACCGGGGGGGCAGGGCGAGCAGTACTTC.

The chain recombines TRBV7-9 with TRBJ2-5; 8 nucleotides agree with TRBD2. Trimming removed 5 bases from V and 4 bases from J; junction bases left unmatched: 6. The V gene's germline CDR1 is SEHNR and CDR2 FQNEAQ (reference sequence). The CDR3 sequence is 14 residues long. In DNA, the CDR3 is TGTGCCAGCAGCGGGGGGACTAGTGGAGAGACCCAGTACTTC. The encoded protein is CASSGGTSGETQYF.

This clone was seen a few times. The rearrangement joins TRBV7-8 to TRBJ2-5; 9 bases are shared with TRBD2. This CDR3 contains 16 residues. Germline V lookup: CDR1 SGHVS, CDR2 FQNEAQ. V shed 1 base and J 3 bases; nucleotides not matched to a gene: 6. The CDR3 region is CASSLVPAGGEETQYF. The CDR3 nucleotides are TGTGCCAGCAGCTTAGTTCCAGCGGGGGGTGAAGAGACCCAGTACTTC.

This clone has only one observation. V usage is TRBV19 and J usage is TRBJ2-7; tentatively, D is TRBD2 (5 bases). Trimming removed 6 bases from V and 5 bases from J, with 17 bases in between. CDR1 and CDR2 from the germline V gene are LNHDA and SQIVND (reference sequence). This CDR3 comprises 14 residues. The CDR3 sequence: CASRAHWAGDEQYF. The DNA of the CDR3 is TGTGCCAGTAGAGCACATTGGGCCGGGGACGAGCAGTACTTC.

The rearrangement uses TRBV10-3 and TRBJ2-1; TRBD2 aligns across 11 bases. CDR1 is ENHRY, CDR2 SYGVKD, per germline. V gave up 8 bases and J gave up 6 bases; unmatched junction bases: 12. This CDR3 has 16 residues. The CDR3 DNA is TGTGCCATCCCAGGGGAGGCTAGCGGGGGGTTCAATGAGCAGTTCTTC. Amino acids: CAIPGEASGGFNEQFF.

The genes are TRBV4-1 and TRBJ1-2; 10 bases agree with TRBD1. This CDR3 has 16 residues. The V gene end was trimmed by 3 bases and the J gene end by 3 bases; junction bases not matched to a gene: 7. From germline, CDR1 is MGHRA and CDR2 YSYEKL. CDR3 amino acids: CASSHLSGQGDYGYTF. The DNA of the CDR3 is TGCGCCAGCAGCCACCTATCAGGACAGGGGGACTATGGCTACACCTTC.

The V call is TRBV13, the J call TRBJ2-3; 8 positions agree with TRBD2. V shed 3 bases and J 7 bases; nucleotides not matched to a gene: 6. Looked up from germline, CDR1 is PRHDT and CDR2 is FYEKMQ (reference sequence). The CDR3 sequence is 14 residues long. CDR3 sequence (DNA): TGTGCCAGCAGCTTCGGGAGGGCGGAGAATACGCAGTATTTT. It encodes CASSFGRAENTQYF.

This clone was recorded a few times. This chain uses TRBV30 with TRBJ1-1; D possibly corresponds to TRBD1 (6 bases). Germline V gene data show CDR1 as GTSNPN and CDR2 as SVGIG (reference sequence). The CDR3 spans 13 residues. Trimming took off 4 bases at V and 7 bases at J, with 16 bases between the two ends. The CDR3 loop reads CAWNRDLAGEAFF. DNA for the CDR3: TGTGCCTGGAACAGGGACCTTGCAGGTGAAGCTTTCTTT.

The chain is built from TRBV9 and TRBJ2-7, with 10 bases fitting TRBD2. Germline-derived CDR1 and CDR2 are SGDLS and YYNGEE. CDR3 size: 16 residues. The V segment lost 0 bases and the J segment 3 bases; nucleotides outside the gene matches: 6. The CDR3 protein is CASSVGGSGGIYEQYF. DNA for the CDR3: TGTGCCAGCAGCGTAGGGGGTAGCGGGGGGATCTACGAGCAGTACTTC.